These T cell receptor beta chains were read from a single sample in a study of OX40 agonist ivuxolimab in advanced cancers. Measured with immunoSEQ multiplex PCR; TCRdb has only the in-frame clones, and not every one. The data hold fewer than 25,000 clones, with about 86% observed a single time. The source was CD4+ or CD8+ T cells sorted from blood, collected in a trial of the OX40 agonist ivuxolimab. The receptors here all came from an adult with an advanced solid tumor such as melanoma, head and neck, liver or kidney cancer. CDR3s include the opening cysteine and the closing phenylalanine or tryptophan. Each record gives: J gene, V gene, clone size, D gene, CDR3 protein, CDR3 DNA. A D gene is named only where the DNA matches it firmly. A row's size may be missing; if present it is once, few, many or a size class.

TRBJ2-1 | TRBV7-9 | - | - | CASSSDLGSYNEQFF | TGTGCCAGCAGCTCAGATCTGGGCTCCTACAATGAGCAGTTCTTC
TRBJ2-1 | TRBV18 | - | - | CASSPGGSSYNEQFF | TGTGCCAGCTCACCAGGCGGAAGCTCCTACAATGAGCAGTTCTTC
TRBJ2-1 | TRBV29-1 | - | - | CSVKPSGYNEQFF | TGCAGCGTTAAGCCCTCCGGCTACAATGAGCAGTTCTTC
TRBJ1-5 | TRBV6-6 | medium-sized | - | CASSYNRASNQPQHF | TGTGCCAGCAGTTACAACAGGGCGAGCAATCAGCCCCAGCATTTT
TRBJ2-5 | TRBV27 | - | - | CASTPQGQQETQYF | TGTGCCAGCACCCCCCAAGGGCAGCAGGAGACCCAGTACTTC
TRBJ2-1 | TRBV29-1 | - | TRBD1 | CSVEGDRGLNEQFF | TGCAGCGTTGAAGGGGACAGGGGGCTCAATGAGCAGTTCTTC
TRBJ1-2 | TRBV2 | - | - | CATPGEGTYGYTF | TGTGCCACCCCCGGCGAAGGGACTTATGGCTACACCTTC
TRBJ2-1 | TRBV5-1 | - | - | CASREKLRPYNEQFF | TGCGCCAGCAGGGAAAAGCTGAGGCCCTACAATGAGCAGTTCTTC
TRBJ1-2 | TRBV6-5 | few | - | CASAELAGVDNGYTF | TGTGCCAGCGCGGAACTGGCAGGGGTTGACAATGGCTACACCTTC
TRBJ2-5 | TRBV11-3 | - | TRBD1 | CASSLEGQGAEETQYF | TGTGCCAGCAGCTTAGAGGGACAGGGGGCGGAAGAGACCCAGTACTTC
TRBJ1-1 | TRBV5-1 | - | - | CASSLATVNTEAFF | TGCGCCAGCAGCTTGGCTACGGTGAACACTGAAGCTTTCTTT
TRBJ2-3 | TRBV4-1 | - | TRBD2 | CASSQVSSGSNTDTQYF | TGCGCCAGCAGCCAAGTCTCTAGCGGGAGCAACACAGATACGCAGTATTTT
TRBJ2-7 | TRBV30 | - | - | CAWGDSYEQYF | TGTGCCTGGGGCGACTCTTACGAGCAGTACTTC
TRBJ1-2 | TRBV9 | - | TRBD1 | CASSGDRGERYGYTF | TGTGCCAGCAGCGGAGACAGGGGGGAGCGATATGGCTACACCTTC
TRBJ2-7 | TRBV10-3 | - | - | CAISIRDGAYEQYF | TGTGCCATCAGCATCCGGGACGGAGCCTACGAGCAGTACTTC
TRBJ2-7 | TRBV27 | - | TRBD1 | CASRPQGSSYEQYF | TGTGCCAGCAGACCACAGGGGAGCTCCTACGAGCAGTACTTC
TRBJ2-7 | TRBV7-6 | - | TRBD1 | CASSLVTGGSDEQYF | TGTGCCAGCAGCTTAGTGACAGGGGGCTCGGACGAGCAGTACTTC
TRBJ2-1 | TRBV27 | - | TRBD2 | CASSLAGFYNEQFF | TGTGCCAGCAGTCTAGCGGGGTTTTACAATGAGCAGTTCTTC
TRBJ2-4 | TRBV19 | - | TRBD1 | CASSAQGAVAKNIQYF | TGTGCCAGTAGCGCACAGGGGGCTGTAGCCAAAAACATTCAGTACTTC
TRBJ2-7 | TRBV19 | - | - | CASSAYGSSYEQYF | TGTGCCAGTAGTGCCTACGGGAGCTCCTACGAGCAGTACTTC
TRBJ2-2 | TRBV6-4 | few | TRBD2 | CASSPTGTSGTGELFF | TGTGCCAGCAGTCCCACCGGGACTAGCGGCACCGGGGAGCTGTTTTTT
TRBJ2-3 | TRBV30 | - | TRBD2 | CAWTSGTTKPTDTQYF | TGTGCCTGGACTAGCGGGACCACGAAGCCCACAGATACGCAGTATTTT
TRBJ2-3 | TRBV6-6 | - | - | CASSRDFADTQYF | TGTGCCAGCAGTCGGGACTTCGCAGATACGCAGTATTTT
TRBJ1-1 | TRBV11-2 | - | - | CASSSVLNTEAFF | TGTGCCAGCAGCTCGGTATTGAACACTGAAGCTTTCTTT